The rows below give T cell receptor beta chains drawn from one sample of a study of blood T cell repertoires in COVID-19. The data were produced by immunoSEQ multiplex PCR, yet TCRdb's version contains in-frame clones alone and is incomplete. This sample has 90,000 to 110,000 clones, with approximately 76% found just once. The sample comprised peripheral blood. The receptors come from a woman in her sixties or seventies with acute or convalescent COVID-19. Both conserved end residues are part of each CDR3. A D gene is named only where the DNA matches it firmly. Clone size, where shown, is once, few, many, or a class for clones that have expanded.

v_gene: TRBV5-6
abundance: -
len: 14
d_gene: -
j_gene: TRBJ1-2
CDR3nt: TGTGCCAGCAGCTTGCCCCGTATTGTTGATGGCTACACCTTC
CDR3aa: CASSLPRIVDGYTF

v_gene: TRBV19
abundance: -
len: 13
d_gene: -
j_gene: TRBJ1-1
CDR3nt: TGTGCCAGTAGTCGGGGTTGGAACACTGAAGCTTTCTTT
CDR3aa: CASSRGWNTEAFF

v_gene: TRBV5-6
abundance: -
len: 15
d_gene: -
j_gene: TRBJ2-3
CDR3nt: TGTGCCAGCAGCTTGGCAGGCACCCACACAGATATGCAGTATTTT
CDR3aa: CASSLAGTHTDMQYF

v_gene: TRBV28
abundance: -
len: 13
d_gene: -
j_gene: TRBJ2-5
CDR3nt: TGTGCCAGCAGTCCCCCCCACAGGGAGACCCAGTACTTC
CDR3aa: CASSPPHRETQYF

v_gene: TRBV12-3/TRBV12-4
abundance: -
len: 12
d_gene: -
j_gene: TRBJ1-1
CDR3nt: TGTGCCAGCAGTAACAGTCACGGTGAAGCTTTCTTT
CDR3aa: CASSNSHGEAFF

v_gene: TRBV30
abundance: -
len: 17
d_gene: TRBD2
j_gene: TRBJ2-3
CDR3nt: TGTGCCTGGAGTGGAGTGACTAGCGGGGGGTACACAGATACGCAGTATTTT
CDR3aa: CAWSGVTSGGYTDTQYF

v_gene: TRBV18
abundance: -
len: 14
d_gene: TRBD1
j_gene: TRBJ1-6
CDR3nt: TGTGCCAGCTCAGGACAGGACCGGGATTCACCCCTCCACTTT
CDR3aa: CASSGQDRDSPLHF

v_gene: TRBV7-2
abundance: -
len: 15
d_gene: TRBD2
j_gene: TRBJ2-5
CDR3nt: TGTGCCAGCAGCCCCACTAGCGGGGGGCCCGTGACCCAGTACTTC
CDR3aa: CASSPTSGGPVTQYF

v_gene: TRBV5-1
abundance: -
len: 13
d_gene: TRBD1
j_gene: TRBJ2-7
CDR3nt: TGCGCCAGCAGCGGGACAGGGGTGTTCGAGCAGTACTTC
CDR3aa: CASSGTGVFEQYF

v_gene: TRBV19
abundance: -
len: 15
d_gene: TRBD1
j_gene: TRBJ1-5
CDR3nt: TGTGCCAGTAGTATAGGGCCGGACAGGAATCAGCCCCAGCATTTT
CDR3aa: CASSIGPDRNQPQHF

v_gene: TRBV11-3
abundance: -
len: 13
d_gene: -
j_gene: TRBJ2-7
CDR3nt: TGTGCCAGCAGCTTCGGGGACTCCTACGAGCAGTACTTC
CDR3aa: CASSFGDSYEQYF

v_gene: TRBV6-1
abundance: few
len: 15
d_gene: -
j_gene: TRBJ1-3
CDR3nt: TGTGCCAGCAGTGAACTGAGGTTAACTGGAAACACCATATATTTT
CDR3aa: CASSELRLTGNTIYF

v_gene: TRBV27
abundance: -
len: 11
d_gene: -
j_gene: TRBJ1-1
CDR3nt: TGTGCCAGCACCAGCCGGCGGGAAGCTTTCTTT
CDR3aa: CASTSRREAFF

v_gene: TRBV6-5
abundance: -
len: 13
d_gene: TRBD1
j_gene: TRBJ1-6
CDR3nt: TGTGCCAGCAGTCGGGACAGTAATTCACCCCTCCACTTT
CDR3aa: CASSRDSNSPLHF

v_gene: TRBV4-1
abundance: once
len: 16
d_gene: -
j_gene: TRBJ1-2
CDR3nt: TGCGCCAGCAGCCACCCGGACACTCTCGCCCTCTATGGCTACACCTTC
CDR3aa: CASSHPDTLALYGYTF

v_gene: TRBV20-1
abundance: -
len: 11
d_gene: -
j_gene: TRBJ2-5
CDR3nt: TGCAGTGCCAGGACAGAAGAGACCCAGTACTTC
CDR3aa: CSARTEETQYF

v_gene: TRBV7-6
abundance: -
len: 15
d_gene: -
j_gene: TRBJ2-5
CDR3nt: TGTGCCAGCAGCTTAGTTCGAAACCCCCTATCGACCCAGTACTTC
CDR3aa: CASSLVRNPLSTQYF

v_gene: TRBV5-1
abundance: -
len: 16
d_gene: TRBD2
j_gene: TRBJ2-7
CDR3nt: TGCGCCAGCTTGCGCCTTCGGGGGGGCCGGGGGTGGGAGCAGTACTTC
CDR3aa: CASLRLRGGRGWEQYF

v_gene: TRBV4-1
abundance: once
len: 12
d_gene: -
j_gene: TRBJ1-1
CDR3nt: TGCGCCAGCAGCCAAGATGGGGGCGAAGCTTTCTTT
CDR3aa: CASSQDGGEAFF

v_gene: TRBV19
abundance: -
len: 15
d_gene: TRBD2
j_gene: TRBJ2-3
CDR3nt: TGTGCCAGTAGTCCAGCGGGGGGTGTAGCAGATACGCAGTATTTT
CDR3aa: CASSPAGGVADTQYF

v_gene: TRBV4-1
abundance: -
len: 15
d_gene: -
j_gene: TRBJ1-4
CDR3nt: TGCGCCAGCAGCCAAGCTGCAGAGGAGAGGAAAAAACTGTTTTTT
CDR3aa: CASSQAAEERKKLFF

v_gene: TRBV28
abundance: -
len: 16
d_gene: TRBD1
j_gene: TRBJ1-4
CDR3nt: TGTGCCAGCGGCCTTTGGGACAGGGGGCAACGTGAAAAACTGTTTTTT
CDR3aa: CASGLWDRGQREKLFF

v_gene: TRBV18
abundance: -
len: 15
d_gene: TRBD1
j_gene: TRBJ2-7
CDR3nt: TGTGCCAGCTCACCACGGGGACAGGGGGCATGGGAGCAGTACTTC
CDR3aa: CASSPRGQGAWEQYF

v_gene: TRBV5-1
abundance: -
len: 16
d_gene: -
j_gene: TRBJ2-6
CDR3nt: TGCGCCAGCAGCTTGGATGAGGGAGGTGGGGCCAACGTCCTGACTTTC
CDR3aa: CASSLDEGGGANVLTF

v_gene: TRBV11-2
abundance: once
len: 16
d_gene: TRBD1
j_gene: TRBJ2-2
CDR3nt: TGTGCCAGCAGCCTAGACGGGACAGGGATCACCGGGGAGCTGTTTTTT
CDR3aa: CASSLDGTGITGELFF

v_gene: TRBV6-5
abundance: -
len: 14
d_gene: -
j_gene: TRBJ1-5
CDR3nt: TGTGCCAGCCTTCTGAGCGGGCTTAATCAGCCCCAGCATTTT
CDR3aa: CASLLSGLNQPQHF

v_gene: TRBV15
abundance: -
len: 15
d_gene: -
j_gene: TRBJ1-6
CDR3nt: TGTGCCACCAGCGCCGGGGTCTCCTATAATTCACCCCTCCACTTT
CDR3aa: CATSAGVSYNSPLHF

v_gene: TRBV29-1
abundance: few
len: 14
d_gene: -
j_gene: TRBJ2-1
CDR3nt: TGCAGCGTTGGGGAGTTGAGGATCTACAATGAGCAGTTCTTC
CDR3aa: CSVGELRIYNEQFF

v_gene: TRBV7-9
abundance: few
len: 15
d_gene: TRBD1
j_gene: TRBJ1-4
CDR3nt: TGTGCCAGCAGCAACCGACAGGGGGGTAATGAAAAACTGTTTTTT
CDR3aa: CASSNRQGGNEKLFF

v_gene: TRBV7-9
abundance: -
len: 12
d_gene: -
j_gene: TRBJ1-2
CDR3nt: TGTGCCAGCAGCTTAGGTGCCGGGAAGAACACCTTC
CDR3aa: CASSLGAGKNTF

v_gene: TRBV29-1
abundance: -
len: 12
d_gene: TRBD1
j_gene: TRBJ2-7
CDR3nt: TGCAGCGTTGATGGGGACAGGGACGAGCAGTACTTC
CDR3aa: CSVDGDRDEQYF

v_gene: TRBV7-2
abundance: -
len: 16
d_gene: TRBD1
j_gene: TRBJ2-5
CDR3nt: TGTGCCAGCAGCTTAACAGGGCGGACAGGCCAAGAGACCCAGTACTTC
CDR3aa: CASSLTGRTGQETQYF

v_gene: TRBV2
abundance: -
len: 14
d_gene: TRBD1
j_gene: TRBJ2-7
CDR3nt: TGTGCCAGCACCCGACAGGGGGAAAATTACGAGCAGTACTTC
CDR3aa: CASTRQGENYEQYF

v_gene: TRBV18
abundance: -
len: 12
d_gene: -
j_gene: TRBJ2-5
CDR3nt: TGTGCCAGCTCTTCCGGGCAAGAGACCCAGTACTTC
CDR3aa: CASSSGQETQYF

v_gene: TRBV4-3
abundance: -
len: 17
d_gene: -
j_gene: TRBJ1-5
CDR3nt: TGCGCCAGCAGCCAAGATCTGGTAAAGGGGCGCAATCAGCCCCAGCATTTT
CDR3aa: CASSQDLVKGRNQPQHF

v_gene: TRBV27
abundance: -
len: 15
d_gene: TRBD1
j_gene: TRBJ1-6
CDR3nt: TGTGCCAGCAGTCCTACAGACAGGGGAAACTCACCCCTCCACTTT
CDR3aa: CASSPTDRGNSPLHF

v_gene: TRBV11-2
abundance: -
len: 15
d_gene: TRBD2
j_gene: TRBJ2-5
CDR3nt: TGTGCCAGCAGCTTAGATGGGGGGGATGGAGAGACCCAGTACTTC
CDR3aa: CASSLDGGDGETQYF